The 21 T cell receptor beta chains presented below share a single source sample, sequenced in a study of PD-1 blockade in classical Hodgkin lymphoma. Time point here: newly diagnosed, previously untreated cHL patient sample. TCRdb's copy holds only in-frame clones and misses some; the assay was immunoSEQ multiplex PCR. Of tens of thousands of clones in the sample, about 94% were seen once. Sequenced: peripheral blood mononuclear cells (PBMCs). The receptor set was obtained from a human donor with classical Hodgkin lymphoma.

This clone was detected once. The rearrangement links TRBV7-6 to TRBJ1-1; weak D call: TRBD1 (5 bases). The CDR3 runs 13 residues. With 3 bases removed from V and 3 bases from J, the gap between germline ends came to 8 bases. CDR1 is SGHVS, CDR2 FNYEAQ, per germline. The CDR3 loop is CASSFGGDTEAFF. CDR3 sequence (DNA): TGTGCCAGCAGCTTCGGAGGGGACACTGAAGCTTTCTTT.

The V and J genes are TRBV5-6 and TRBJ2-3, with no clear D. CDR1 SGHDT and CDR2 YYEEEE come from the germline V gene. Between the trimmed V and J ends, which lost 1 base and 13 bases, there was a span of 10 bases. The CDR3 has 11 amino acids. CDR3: CASSLKNVEYF. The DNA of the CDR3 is TGTGCCAGCAGCTTGAAGAATGTGGAGTATTTT.

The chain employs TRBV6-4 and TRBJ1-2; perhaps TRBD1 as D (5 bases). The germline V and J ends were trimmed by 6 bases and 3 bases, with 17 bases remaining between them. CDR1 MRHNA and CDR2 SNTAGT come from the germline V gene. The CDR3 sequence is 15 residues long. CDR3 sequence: CASRFDPQGDYGYTF. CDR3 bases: TGTGCCAGCAGATTCGATCCTCAGGGTGACTATGGCTACACCTTC.

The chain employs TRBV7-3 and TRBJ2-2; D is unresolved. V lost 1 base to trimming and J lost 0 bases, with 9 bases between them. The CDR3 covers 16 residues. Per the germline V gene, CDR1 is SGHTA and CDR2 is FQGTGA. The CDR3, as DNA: TGTGCCAGCAGCTTAAATTCGGTCTCGAACACCGGGGAGCTGTTTTTT. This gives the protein CASSLNSVSNTGELFF.

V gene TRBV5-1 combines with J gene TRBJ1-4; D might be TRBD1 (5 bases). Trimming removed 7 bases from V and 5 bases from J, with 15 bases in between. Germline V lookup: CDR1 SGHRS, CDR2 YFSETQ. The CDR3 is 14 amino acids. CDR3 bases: TGCGCCAGCTCCGGGGGTTCAGGGAATGAAAAACTGTTTTTT. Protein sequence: CASSGGSGNEKLFF.

CDR3 sequence reads: CAWSIREKLFF. CDR3 sequence (DNA): TGTGCCTGGAGTATCAGGGAAAAACTGTTTTTT. V gene TRBV30 combines with J gene TRBJ1-4; D is ambiguous. This CDR3 has 11 amino acids. The V and J ends lost 2 bases and 8 bases respectively, with 6 bases between them. CDR1 and CDR2 from the germline V gene are GTSNPN and SVGIG (reference sequence).

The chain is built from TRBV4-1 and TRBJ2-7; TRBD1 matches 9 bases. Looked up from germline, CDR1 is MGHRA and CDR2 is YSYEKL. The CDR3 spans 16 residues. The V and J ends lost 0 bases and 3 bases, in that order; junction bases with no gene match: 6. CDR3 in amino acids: CASSQEETGGSYEQYF. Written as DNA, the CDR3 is TGCGCCAGCAGCCAAGAGGAGACAGGGGGGAGCTACGAGCAGTACTTC.

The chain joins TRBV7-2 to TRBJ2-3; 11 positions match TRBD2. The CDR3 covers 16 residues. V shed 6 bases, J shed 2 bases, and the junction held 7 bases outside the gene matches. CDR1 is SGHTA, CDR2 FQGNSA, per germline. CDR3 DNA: TGTGCCAGCAGTTCCGGGACTAGCGGAACCACAGATACGCAGTATTTT. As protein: CASSSGTSGTTDTQYF.

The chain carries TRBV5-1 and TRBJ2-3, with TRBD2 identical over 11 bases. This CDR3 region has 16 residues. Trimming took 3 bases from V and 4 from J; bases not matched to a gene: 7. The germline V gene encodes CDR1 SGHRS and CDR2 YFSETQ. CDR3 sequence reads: CASSWSLAGGSDTQYF. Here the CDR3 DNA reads TGCGCCAGCAGCTGGAGTTTAGCGGGGGGGTCAGATACGCAGTATTTT.

The CDR3 DNA reads as TGCGCCAGCAGCCAGACGGGACATACGAACACTGAAGCTTTCTTT. This gives the protein CASSQTGHTNTEAFF. The J gene is TRBJ1-1, the V gene TRBV5-1, with D tentatively TRBD1 (6 bases). Trimming removed 4 bases at V and 1 base at J, with 14 bases between. CDR3 length: 15 residues. The V gene's germline CDR1 is SGHRS and CDR2 YFSETQ.

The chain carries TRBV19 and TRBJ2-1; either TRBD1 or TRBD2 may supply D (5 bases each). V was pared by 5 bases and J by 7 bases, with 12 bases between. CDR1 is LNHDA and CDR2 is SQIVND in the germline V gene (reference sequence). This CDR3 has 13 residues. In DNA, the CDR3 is TGTGCCAGTAGTGCCGGGACGTGGAATGAGCAGTTCTTC. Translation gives CASSAGTWNEQFF.

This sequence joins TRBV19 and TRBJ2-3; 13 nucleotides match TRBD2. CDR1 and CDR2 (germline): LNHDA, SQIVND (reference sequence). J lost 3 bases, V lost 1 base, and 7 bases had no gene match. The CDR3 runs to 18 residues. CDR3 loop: CASSIGGGGLAGTDTQYF. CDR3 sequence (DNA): TGTGCCAGTAGTATAGGAGGCGGGGGACTAGCGGGGACAGATACGCAGTATTTT.

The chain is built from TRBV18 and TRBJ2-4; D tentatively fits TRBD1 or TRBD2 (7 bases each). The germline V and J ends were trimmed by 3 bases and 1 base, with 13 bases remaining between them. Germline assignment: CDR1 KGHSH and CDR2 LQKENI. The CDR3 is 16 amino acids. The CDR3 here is CASSPSGGDAKNIQYF. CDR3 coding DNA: TGTGCCAGCTCACCTTCAGGGGGGGATGCCAAAAACATTCAGTACTTC.

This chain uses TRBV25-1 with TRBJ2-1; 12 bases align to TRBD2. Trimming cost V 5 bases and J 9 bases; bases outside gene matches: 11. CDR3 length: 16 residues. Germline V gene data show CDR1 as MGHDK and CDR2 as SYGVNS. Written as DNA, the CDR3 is TGTGCCAGCAGTCGACTAGCGGGAGTTCGGTTGGGTGAGCAGTTCTTC. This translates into CASSRLAGVRLGEQFF.

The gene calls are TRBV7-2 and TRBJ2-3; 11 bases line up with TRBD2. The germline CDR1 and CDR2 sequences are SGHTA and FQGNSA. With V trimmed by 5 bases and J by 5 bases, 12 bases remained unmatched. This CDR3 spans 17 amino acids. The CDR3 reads CASSKKRVAGGLDTQYF. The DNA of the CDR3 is TGTGCCAGCAGCAAGAAGCGGGTAGCGGGGGGGTTAGATACGCAGTATTTT.

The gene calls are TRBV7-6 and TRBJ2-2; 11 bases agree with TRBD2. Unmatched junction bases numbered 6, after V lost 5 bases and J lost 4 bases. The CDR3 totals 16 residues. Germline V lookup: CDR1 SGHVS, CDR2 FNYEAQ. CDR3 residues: CASSLGTSGVTGELFF. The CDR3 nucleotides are TGTGCCAGCAGCCTCGGGACTAGCGGAGTCACCGGGGAGCTGTTTTTT.

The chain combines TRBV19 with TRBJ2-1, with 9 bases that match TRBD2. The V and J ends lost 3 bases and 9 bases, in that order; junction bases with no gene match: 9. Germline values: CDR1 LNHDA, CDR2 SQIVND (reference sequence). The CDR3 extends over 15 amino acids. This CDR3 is CASSITAGTSSEQFF. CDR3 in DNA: TGTGCCAGTAGTATTACAGCCGGGACTAGCAGTGAGCAGTTCTTC. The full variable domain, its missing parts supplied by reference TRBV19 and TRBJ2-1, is DGGITQSPKYLFRKEGQNVTLSCEQNLNHDAMYWYRQDPGQGLRLIYYSQIVNDFQKGDIAEGYSVSREKKESFPLTVTSAQKNPTAFYLCASSITAGTSSEQFFGPGTRLTVL.

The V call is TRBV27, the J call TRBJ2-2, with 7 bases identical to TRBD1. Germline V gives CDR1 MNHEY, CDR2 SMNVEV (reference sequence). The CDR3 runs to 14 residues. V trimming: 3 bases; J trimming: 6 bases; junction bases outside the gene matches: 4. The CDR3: CASSFGQVPGELFF. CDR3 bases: TGTGCCAGCAGTTTCGGACAGGTCCCCGGGGAGCTGTTTTTT.

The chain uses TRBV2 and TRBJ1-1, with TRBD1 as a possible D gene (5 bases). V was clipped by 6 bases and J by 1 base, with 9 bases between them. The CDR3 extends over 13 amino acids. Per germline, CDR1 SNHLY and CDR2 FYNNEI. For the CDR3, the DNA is TGTGCCAGCAGGGAGACAGCGAACACTGAAGCTTTCTTT. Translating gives CASRETANTEAFF.

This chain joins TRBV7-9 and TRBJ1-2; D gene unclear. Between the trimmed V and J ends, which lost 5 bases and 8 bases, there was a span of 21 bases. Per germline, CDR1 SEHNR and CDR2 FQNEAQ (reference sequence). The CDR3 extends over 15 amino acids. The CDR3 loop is CASSPLGLAGLGYTF. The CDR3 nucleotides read TGTGCCAGCAGCCCGCTCGGACTAGCAGGTTTGGGCTACACCTTC.

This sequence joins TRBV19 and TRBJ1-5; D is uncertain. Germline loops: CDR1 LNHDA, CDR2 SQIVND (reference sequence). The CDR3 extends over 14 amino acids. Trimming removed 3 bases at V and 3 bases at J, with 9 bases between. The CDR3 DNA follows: TGTGCCAGTAGTATTCCGCAGATCAATCAGCCCCAGCATTTT. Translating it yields CASSIPQINQPQHF.